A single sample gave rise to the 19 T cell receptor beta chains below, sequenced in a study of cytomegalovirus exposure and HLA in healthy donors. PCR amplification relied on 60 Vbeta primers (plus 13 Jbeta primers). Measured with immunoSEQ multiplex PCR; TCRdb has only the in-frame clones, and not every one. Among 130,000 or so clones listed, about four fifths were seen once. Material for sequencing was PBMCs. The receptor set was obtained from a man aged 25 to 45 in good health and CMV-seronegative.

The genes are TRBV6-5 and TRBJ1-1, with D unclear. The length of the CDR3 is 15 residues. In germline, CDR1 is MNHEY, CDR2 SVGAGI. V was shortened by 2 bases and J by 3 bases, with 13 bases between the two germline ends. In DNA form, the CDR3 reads TGTGCCAGCAGTTACGACCCTTTTCGGGACACTGAAGCTTTCTTT. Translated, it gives CASSYDPFRDTEAFF.

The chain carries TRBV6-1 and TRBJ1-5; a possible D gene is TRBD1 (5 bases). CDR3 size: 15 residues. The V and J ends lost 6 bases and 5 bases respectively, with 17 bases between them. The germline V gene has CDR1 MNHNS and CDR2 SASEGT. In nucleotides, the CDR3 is TGTGCCAGCAGGGGTCTGGGGACTACTGATCAGCCCCAGCATTTT. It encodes CASRGLGTTDQPQHF.

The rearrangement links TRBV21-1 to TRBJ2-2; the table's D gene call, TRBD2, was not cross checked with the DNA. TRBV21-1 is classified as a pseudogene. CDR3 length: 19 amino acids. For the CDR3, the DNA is TGTGCCAGCAGCAAAGTCGGGCGGGGGCTAGCGGGAACCACCGGGGAGCTGTTTTTT. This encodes CASSKVGRGLAGTTGELFF.

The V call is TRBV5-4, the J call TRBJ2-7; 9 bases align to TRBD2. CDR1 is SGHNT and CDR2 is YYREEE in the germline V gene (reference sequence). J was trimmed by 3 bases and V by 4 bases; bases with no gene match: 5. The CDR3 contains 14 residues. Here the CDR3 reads CASSGSGRNYEQYF. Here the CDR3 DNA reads TGTGCCAGCAGCGGTAGCGGGAGAAACTACGAGCAGTACTTC.

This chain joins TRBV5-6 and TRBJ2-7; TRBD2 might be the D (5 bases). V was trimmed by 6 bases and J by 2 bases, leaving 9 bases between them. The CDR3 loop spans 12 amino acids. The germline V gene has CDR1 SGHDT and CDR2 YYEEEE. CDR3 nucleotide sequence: TGTGCCAGCAATGACTATACCTACGAGCAGTACTTC. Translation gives CASNDYTYEQYF.

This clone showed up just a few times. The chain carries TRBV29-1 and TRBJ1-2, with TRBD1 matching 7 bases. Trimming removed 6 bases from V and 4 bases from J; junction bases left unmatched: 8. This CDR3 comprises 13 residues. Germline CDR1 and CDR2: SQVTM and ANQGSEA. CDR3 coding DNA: TGCAGCGTGCCAACAGGGGCAGGCTATGGCTACACCTTC. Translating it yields CSVPTGAGYGYTF. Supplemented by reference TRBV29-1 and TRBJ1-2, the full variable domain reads SAVISQKPSRDICQRGTSLTIQCQVDSQVTMMFWYRQQPGQSLTLIATANQGSEATYESGFVIDKFPISRPNLTFSTLTVSNMSPEDSSIYLCSVPTGAGYGYTFGSGTRLTVV.

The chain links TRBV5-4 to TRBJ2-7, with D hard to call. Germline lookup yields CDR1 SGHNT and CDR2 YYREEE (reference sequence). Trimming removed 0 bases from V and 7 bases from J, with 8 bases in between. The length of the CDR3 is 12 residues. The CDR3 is CASSLDSGEQYF. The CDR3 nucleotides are TGTGCCAGCAGCTTGGACAGTGGGGAGCAGTACTTC.

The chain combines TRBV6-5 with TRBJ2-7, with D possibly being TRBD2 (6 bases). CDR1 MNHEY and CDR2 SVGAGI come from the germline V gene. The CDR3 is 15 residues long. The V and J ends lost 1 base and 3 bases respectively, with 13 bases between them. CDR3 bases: TGTGCCAGCAGTTACTTGCGGGGCCGGGGCTACGAGCAGTACTTC. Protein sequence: CASSYLRGRGYEQYF.

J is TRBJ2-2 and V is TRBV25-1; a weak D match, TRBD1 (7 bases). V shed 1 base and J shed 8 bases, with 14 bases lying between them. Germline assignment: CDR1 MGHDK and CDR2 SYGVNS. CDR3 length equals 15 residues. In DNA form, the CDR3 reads TGTGCCAGCAGTGAATGGTCCAGGGGGGTAGGGGAGCTGTTTTTT. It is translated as CASSEWSRGVGELFF.

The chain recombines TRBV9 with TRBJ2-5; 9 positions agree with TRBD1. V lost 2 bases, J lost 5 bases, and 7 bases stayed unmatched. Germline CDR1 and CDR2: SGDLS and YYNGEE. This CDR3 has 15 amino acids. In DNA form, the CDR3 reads TGTGCCAGCAGCGTTACAGGGGGCTGGGCGGAGACCCAGTACTTC. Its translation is CASSVTGGWAETQYF.

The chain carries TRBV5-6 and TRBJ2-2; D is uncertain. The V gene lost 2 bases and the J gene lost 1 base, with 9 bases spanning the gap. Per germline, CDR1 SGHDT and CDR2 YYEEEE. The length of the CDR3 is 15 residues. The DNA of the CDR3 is TGTGCCAGCAGCTTAGTCGGGTGGAACACCGGGGAGCTGTTTTTT. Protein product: CASSLVGWNTGELFF.

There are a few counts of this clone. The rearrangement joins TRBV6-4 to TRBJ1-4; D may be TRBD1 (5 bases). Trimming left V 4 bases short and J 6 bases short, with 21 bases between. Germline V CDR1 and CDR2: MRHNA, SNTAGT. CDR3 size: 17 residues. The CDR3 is CASSAPNTGGGDEKLFF. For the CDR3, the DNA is TGTGCCAGCAGTGCCCCGAATACCGGGGGAGGGGATGAAAAACTGTTTTTT.

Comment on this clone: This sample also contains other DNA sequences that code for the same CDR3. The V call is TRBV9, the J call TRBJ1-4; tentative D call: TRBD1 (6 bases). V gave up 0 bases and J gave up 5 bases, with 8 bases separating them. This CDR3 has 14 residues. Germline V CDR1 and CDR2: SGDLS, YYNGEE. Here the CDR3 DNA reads TGTGCCAGCAGCGTAGGGACAGCAAATGAAAAACTGTTTTTT. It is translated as CASSVGTANEKLFF.

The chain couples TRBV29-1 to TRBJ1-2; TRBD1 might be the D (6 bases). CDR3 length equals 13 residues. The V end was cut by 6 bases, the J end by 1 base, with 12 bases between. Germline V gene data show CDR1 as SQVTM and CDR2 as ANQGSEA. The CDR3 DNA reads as TGCAGCGTGACGGACAGCTTTAACTATGGCTACACCTTC. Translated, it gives CSVTDSFNYGYTF.

The CDR3 loop reads CSSQAGGDTQYF. CDR3 sequence (DNA): TGCAGCTCCCAAGCGGGGGGAGATACGCAGTATTTT. The V and J genes are TRBV29-1 and TRBJ2-3; TRBD2 matches 9 bases. This CDR3 comprises 12 residues. Germline values: CDR1 SQVTM, CDR2 ANQGSEA. The V and J ends lost 8 bases and 5 bases, in that order; junction bases with no gene match: 5.

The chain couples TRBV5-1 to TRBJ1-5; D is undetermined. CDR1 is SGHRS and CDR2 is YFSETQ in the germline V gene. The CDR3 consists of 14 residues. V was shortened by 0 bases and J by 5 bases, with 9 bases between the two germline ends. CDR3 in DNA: TGCGCCAGCAGCTTGGACGGGAGCGATCAGCCCCAGCATTTT. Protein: CASSLDGSDQPQHF.

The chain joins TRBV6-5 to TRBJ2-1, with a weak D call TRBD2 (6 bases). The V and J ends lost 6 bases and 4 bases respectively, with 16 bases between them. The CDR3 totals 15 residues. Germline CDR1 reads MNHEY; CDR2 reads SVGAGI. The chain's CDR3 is CASSLFAGTYNEQFF. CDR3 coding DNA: TGTGCCAGCAGCCTCTTTGCGGGGACTTACAATGAGCAGTTCTTC.

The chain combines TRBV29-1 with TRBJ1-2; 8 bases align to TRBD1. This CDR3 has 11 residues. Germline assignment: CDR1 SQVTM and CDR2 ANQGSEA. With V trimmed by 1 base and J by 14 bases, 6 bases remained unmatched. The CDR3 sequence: CSVEVQGVGTF. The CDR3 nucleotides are TGCAGCGTTGAAGTACAGGGGGTGGGTACCTTC.

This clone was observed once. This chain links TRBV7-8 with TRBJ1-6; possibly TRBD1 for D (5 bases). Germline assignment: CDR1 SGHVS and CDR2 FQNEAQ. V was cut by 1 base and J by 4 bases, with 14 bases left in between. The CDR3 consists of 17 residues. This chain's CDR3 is CASSLGGSSLYNSPLHF. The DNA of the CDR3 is TGTGCCAGCAGCTTAGGGGGCAGTAGTCTTTATAATTCACCCCTCCACTTT.